One sample yielded the 21 T cell receptor beta chains listed below, sequenced in a study of OX40 agonist ivuxolimab in advanced cancers. The table came from immunoSEQ multiplex PCR; TCRdb's copy has only in-frame clones and leaves some out. Of about 82,000 clones listed, around four fifths were seen once; the top ten hold over 0.7%. Material: CD4+ or CD8+ T cells sorted from blood, obtained in a trial of the OX40 agonist ivuxolimab. The receptors were gathered from an adult with an advanced solid tumor such as melanoma, head and neck, liver or kidney cancer.

This chain joins TRBV14 and TRBJ2-1, with 7 nucleotides matching TRBD1. The CDR3 is 14 amino acids. Per the germline V gene, CDR1 is SGHDN and CDR2 is FVKESK. J lost 5 bases, V lost 5 bases, and 6 bases had no gene match. CDR3 sequence: CASSTPGQNNEQFF. CDR3 nucleotides: TGTGCCAGCAGCACACCGGGACAGAACAATGAGCAGTTCTTC.

V is TRBV13 and J is TRBJ1-1; no firm D call. The CDR3 totals 14 residues. The germline V and J ends were trimmed by 5 bases and 1 base, with 11 bases remaining between them. Germline V gene data show CDR1 as PRHDT and CDR2 as FYEKMQ (reference sequence). CDR3 coding DNA: TGTGCCAGCAGCCCCCGACTAAAGAACACTGAAGCTTTCTTT. Its translation is CASSPRLKNTEAFF.

The rearrangement links TRBV7-9 to TRBJ1-2; tentative D call: TRBD1 (6 bases). The ends were cut back, 1 base at V and 3 bases at J, with 9 bases in the middle. Germline V gene data show CDR1 as SEHNR and CDR2 as FQNEAQ (reference sequence). The CDR3 is 14 residues long. This chain's CDR3 is CASSLGGGDYGYTF. CDR3 in DNA: TGTGCCAGCAGCTTAGGAGGGGGAGACTATGGCTACACCTTC. Based on the CDR3 plus reference TRBV7-9 and TRBJ1-2, the full variable domain is DTGVSQNPRHKITKRGQNVTFRCDPISEHNRLYWYRQTLGQGPEFLTYFQNEAQLEKSRLLSDRFSAERPKGSFSTLEIQRTEQGDSAMYLCASSLGGGDYGYTFGSGTRLTVV.

J is TRBJ1-6 and V is TRBV30; D remains unclear. The V gene lost 5 bases and the J gene lost 4 bases, with 9 bases spanning the gap. Germline CDR1 GTSNPN, CDR2 SVGIG (reference sequence). This CDR3 comprises 13 residues. For the CDR3, the DNA is TGTGCCTGGTCGGCCTCTTATAATTCACCCCTCCACTTT. Translating gives CAWSASYNSPLHF.

This rearrangement joins TRBV7-9 to TRBJ2-1; 11 bases agree with TRBD2. The CDR3 runs 15 residues. The junction had 4 bases not matched to a gene; V was cut back by 5 bases and J by 4 bases. Looked up from germline, CDR1 is SEHNR and CDR2 is FQNEAQ (reference sequence). CDR3 sequence: CASSVTSGAYNEQFF. The DNA of the CDR3 is TGTGCCAGCAGCGTGACTAGCGGGGCGTACAATGAGCAGTTCTTC.

There are a few counts of this clone. The chain carries TRBV30 and TRBJ1-1; D might be TRBD1 (5 bases). This CDR3 is built from 15 residues. Looked up from germline, CDR1 is GTSNPN and CDR2 is SVGIG (reference sequence). V lost 3 bases, J lost 2 bases, and 16 bases lay in between. The CDR3 DNA is TGTGCCTGGAGGGGAGGGGAAGGCGTCAACACTGAAGCTTTCTTT. Translation gives CAWRGGEGVNTEAFF.

Of note for this clone: The germline gene is not matched at one end of the junction; a read error may be the cause. This chain joins TRBV7-2 and TRBJ2-7; D is possibly TRBD1 (5 bases). Looked up from germline, CDR1 is SGHTA and CDR2 is FQGNSA. The CDR3 loop spans 15 amino acids. The chain's CDR3 is CASSPSHSGRYGQYF. CDR3 nucleotide sequence: TGTGCCAGCAGCCCCTCCCACTCAGGGCGGTACGGGCAGTACTTC.

The genes are TRBV7-2 and TRBJ1-2; D gene ambiguous. V shed 1 base and J shed 6 bases, with 9 bases lying between them. CDR1 is SGHTA and CDR2 is FQGNSA in the germline V gene. CDR3 length: 13 residues. CDR3 protein: CASSLERRDGYTF. The DNA for the CDR3 is TGTGCCAGCAGCTTAGAGAGGCGGGATGGCTACACCTTC.

The chain carries TRBV18 and TRBJ2-1, with 8 bases matching TRBD1. With V trimmed by 0 bases and J by 5 bases, 6 bases remained unmatched. The CDR3 extends over 16 amino acids. Germline lookup yields CDR1 KGHSH and CDR2 LQKENI. This chain's CDR3 is CASSPPADRGDNEQFF. CDR3 DNA sequence: TGTGCCAGCTCACCACCTGCAGACAGGGGTGACAATGAGCAGTTCTTC.

This chain connects TRBV15 to TRBJ2-3; perhaps TRBD2 as D (5 bases). Germline CDR1 and CDR2: LNHNV and YYDKDF (reference sequence). The CDR3 has 16 amino acids. Trimming stripped 0 bases from V and 0 bases from J, with 10 bases between. The CDR3 DNA is TGTGCCACCAGCAGAGATCCCGGAGGAAGCACAGATACGCAGTATTTT. This gives the protein CATSRDPGGSTDTQYF.

V is TRBV7-2 and J is TRBJ1-2; 7 bases match TRBD1. CDR1 SGHTA and CDR2 FQGNSA come from the germline V gene. J was trimmed by 7 bases and V by 5 bases; bases with no gene match: 7. This CDR3 comprises 13 residues. DNA of the CDR3: TGTGCCAGCAGCCCCGACAGGGATGCTGGCTACACCTTC. Amino acids: CASSPDRDAGYTF.

The rearrangement joins TRBV6-5 to TRBJ1-3, with D perhaps matching TRBD1 (5 bases). CDR1 is MNHEY, CDR2 SVGAGI, per germline. This CDR3 has 14 residues. V was clipped by 6 bases and J by 7 bases, with 16 bases between them. CDR3 sequence reads: CASSPPGGDNTIYF. CDR3 sequence (DNA): TGTGCCAGCAGCCCGCCGGGGGGGGACAACACCATATATTTT.

The chain recombines TRBV12-5 with TRBJ1-1, with D hard to call. Germline values: CDR1 LGHNT, CDR2 FRNRAP. The CDR3 runs 17 residues. Deletions cut 1 base from V and 1 base from J, with 16 bases between. The CDR3 region is CASGLGPPGSPNTEAFF. The CDR3, as DNA: TGTGCTAGTGGTTTGGGCCCTCCAGGTTCCCCGAACACTGAAGCTTTCTTT. The full variable domain, with the rest looked up from reference TRBV12-5 and TRBJ1-1, is DARVTQTPRHKVTEMGQEVTMRCQPILGHNTVFWYRQTMMQGLELLAYFRNRAPLDDSGMPKDRFSAEMPDATLATLKIQPSEPRDSAVYFCASGLGPPGSPNTEAFFGQGTRLTVV.

The V call is TRBV10-3, the J call TRBJ2-7; 8 bases line up with TRBD1. Germline CDR1 and CDR2: ENHRY and SYGVKD. The trim removed 2 bases at V and 3 bases at J, leaving 6 bases unmatched. The CDR3 has 15 amino acids. The CDR3 nucleotides are TGTGCCATCAGTGAGGGACAGGGACCAATCTACGAGCAGTACTTC. This gives the protein CAISEGQGPIYEQYF.

The V and J genes are TRBV4-3 and TRBJ2-3; D gene unclear. This CDR3 has 17 residues. V was cut by 1 base and J by 1 base, with 15 bases left in between. The germline V gene encodes CDR1 LGHNA and CDR2 YSLEER. In DNA form, the CDR3 reads TGCGCCAGCAGCCAAGCCTACCTAGGGCAGGGCACAGATACGCAGTATTTT. Its translation: CASSQAYLGQGTDTQYF.

The chain links TRBV5-1 to TRBJ1-6; D possibly corresponds to TRBD1 (6 bases). CDR1 is SGHRS and CDR2 is YFSETQ in the germline V gene. There are 16 residues in the CDR3. V lost 7 bases to trimming and J lost 10 bases, with 24 bases between them. The DNA for the CDR3 is TGCGCCAGCGGCCGGGACACGGCGGCGGCGGGGTCACCCCTCCACTTT. Translation gives CASGRDTAAAGSPLHF.

The chain couples TRBV9 to TRBJ2-5; tentative D call: TRBD2 (6 bases). The CDR3 consists of 14 residues. V was shortened by 0 bases and J by 2 bases, with 8 bases between the two germline ends. The germline CDR1 and CDR2 sequences are SGDLS and YYNGEE. The CDR3 sequence: CASSVGAGQETQYF. The CDR3, as DNA: TGTGCCAGCAGCGTAGGGGCGGGGCAAGAGACCCAGTACTTC.

CDR3 in DNA: TGTGCCAGCAGTTACTCGACCAGGGGCGGCTACACCTTC. This codes for CASSYSTRGGYTF. The V and J genes are TRBV6-6 and TRBJ1-2, with D possibly TRBD1 on 6 matching bases. Trimming cost V 0 bases and J 8 bases, with 10 bases left between them. There are 13 residues in the CDR3. Germline CDR1 is MNHNY and CDR2 is SVGAGI (reference sequence).

The V and J genes are TRBV19 and TRBJ2-7, with D unclear. Trimming removed 8 bases at V and 3 bases at J, with 11 bases between. CDR1 LNHDA and CDR2 SQIVND come from the germline V gene (reference sequence). The CDR3 is 12 residues long. In nucleotides, the CDR3 is TGTGCCAGTTCATCCTACAGCTACGAGCAGTACTTC. Translation: CASSSYSYEQYF.

The table lists this clone with a count of one. The V and J genes are TRBV18 and TRBJ1-1; D unclear. The ends were cut back, 1 base at V and 4 bases at J, with 16 bases in the middle. CDR3 length: 16 amino acids. Per germline, CDR1 KGHSH and CDR2 LQKENI. CDR3 sequence reads: CASSPQGKWLLTEAFF. Here the CDR3 DNA reads TGTGCCAGCTCACCACAAGGGAAGTGGTTGCTCACTGAAGCTTTCTTT.

For this clone: The germline gene is not matched at one end of the junction; a read error may be the cause. Other DNA sequences in this specimen translate into the identical CDR3. V usage is TRBV18 and J usage is TRBJ1-1; D is possibly TRBD1 (5 bases). Germline V gives CDR1 KGHSH, CDR2 LQKENI. This CDR3 has 15 residues. This CDR3 is CASSPLGGENTEAFF. The CDR3 DNA sequence: TGTGCCAGCTCACCTTTAGGAGGGGAGAACACTGAGGCTTTCTTT. Full variable domain (outside the CDR3, taken from reference TRBV18 and TRBJ1-1): NAGVMQNPRHLVRRRGQEARLRCSPMKGHSHVYWYRQLPEEGLKFMVYLQKENIIDESGMPKERFSAEFPKEGPSILRIQQVVRGDSAAYFCASSPLGGENTEAFFGQGTRLTVV.